This entry lists 29 T cell receptor beta chains sequenced from one sample in a study of blood T cell repertoires in COVID-19. Sequenced by immunoSEQ multiplex PCR; TCRdb stores in-frame clones only, minus some. The sample contains over 250,000 clones, around 86% of which appear only once. The sequenced sample consisted of peripheral blood. The receptors were gathered from a human donor in a cohort sampled during active COVID-19.

The rearrangement joins TRBV7-2 to TRBJ2-3, with D possibly TRBD2 on 6 matching bases. CDR3 length equals 15 residues. CDR1 and CDR2 from the germline V gene are SGHTA and FQGNSA. The V end was cut by 5 bases, the J end by 6 bases, with 18 bases between. CDR3 nucleotide sequence: TGTGCCAGCAGCCCCCGGCTAGCGACGGGGGATACGCAGTATTTT. This codes for CASSPRLATGDTQYF.

This chain connects TRBV28 to TRBJ2-7; D not resolved. Germline V gene sequence: CDR1 MDHEN, CDR2 SYDVKM. The V gene lost 7 bases and the J gene lost 0 bases, with 7 bases spanning the gap. This CDR3 region has 12 residues. The CDR3 sequence: CASTYSSYEQYF. The CDR3 DNA reads as TGTGCCAGCACCTATTCCTCCTACGAGCAGTACTTC.

The chain uses TRBV18 and TRBJ1-4, with D possibly being TRBD1 (6 bases). Per germline, CDR1 KGHSH and CDR2 LQKENI. The CDR3 has 15 residues. V was cut by 0 bases and J by 8 bases, with 13 bases left in between. CDR3 sequence: CASSPPDSAVEKLFF. The CDR3 nucleotides are TGTGCCAGCTCACCACCGGACAGTGCAGTCGAAAAACTGTTTTTT.

The CDR3 nucleotides are TGTGCCAGCTCAGGGAGTAACTATGGCTACACCTTC. Protein product: CASSGSNYGYTF. The gene calls are TRBV18 and TRBJ1-2; D unclear. The CDR3 contains 12 residues. Deletions cut 5 bases from V and 1 base from J, with 5 bases between. Germline V lookup: CDR1 KGHSH, CDR2 LQKENI.

V is TRBV4-1 and J is TRBJ1-3; TRBD1 is a possible D gene (5 bases). This CDR3 has 15 residues. CDR1 and CDR2 (germline): MGHRA, YSYEKL. Trimming shortened V by 0 bases and J by 2 bases, and 8 bases separated the two germline ends. The CDR3 here is CASSQEGRAGNTIYF. CDR3 in DNA: TGCGCCAGCAGCCAAGAGGGCAGGGCTGGAAACACCATATATTTT.

This clone was recorded only once. The chain is built from TRBV29-1 and TRBJ2-4, with D perhaps TRBD2 (5 bases). The CDR3 loop spans 12 amino acids. Trimming pared 7 bases from V and 8 bases from J, leaving 15 bases between. Germline loops: CDR1 SQVTM, CDR2 ANQGSEA. The CDR3 reads CSAAEGADIQYF. In DNA form, the CDR3 reads TGCAGCGCTGCTGAGGGAGCCGACATTCAGTACTTC.

This chain uses TRBV5-1 with TRBJ2-2; TRBD2 aligns across 11 bases. J gave up 5 bases and V 5 bases, and 8 bases lay outside the gene matches. This CDR3 is built from 16 residues. CDR1 and CDR2 (germline): SGHRS, YFSETQ. DNA of the CDR3: TGCGCCAGCAGTGCACTAGCGGGAGTAGGTACCGGGGAGCTGTTTTTT. It yields the protein CASSALAGVGTGELFF.

V usage is TRBV3-1 (or the pseudogene TRBV3-2) and J usage is TRBJ2-2; D is possibly TRBD2 (6 bases). This CDR3 is built from 14 residues. The germline gives CDR1 LGHDT, CDR2 YNNKEL (reference sequence). Trimming cost V 6 bases and J 1 base, with 9 bases left between them. The DNA for the CDR3 is TGTGCCAGCAGACTTAGCGGGAACACCGGGGAGCTGTTTTTT. Amino acids: CASRLSGNTGELFF.

The chain couples TRBV9 to TRBJ1-2, with D maybe TRBD1 (6 bases). Germline CDR1 is SGDLS and CDR2 is YYNGEE. The CDR3 sequence is 20 residues long. V was cut by 0 bases and J by 2 bases, with 26 bases left in between. CDR3 nucleotides: TGTGCCAGCAGCGTAGCTTTCGAGAGGAGGACCTTCAGGGGAAACTATGGCTACACCTTC. Protein sequence: CASSVAFERRTFRGNYGYTF.

The chain has TRBV4-1 and TRBJ2-1, with D perhaps matching TRBD2 (6 bases). Germline values: CDR1 MGHRA, CDR2 YSYEKL. This CDR3 region has 18 residues. V was pared by 1 base and J by 8 bases, with 24 bases between. The CDR3 coding sequence is TGCGCCAGCAGCCAAGGGGTGAGGGCTAGCGCTTCGAGGGATGAGCAGTTCTTC. It yields the protein CASSQGVRASASRDEQFF.

The gene calls are TRBV18 and TRBJ2-7, with 8 bases matching TRBD1. CDR1 and CDR2 from the germline V gene are KGHSH and LQKENI. This CDR3 has 13 amino acids. V lost 4 bases to trimming and J lost 2 bases; unmatched junction nucleotides: 1. CDR3 nucleotide sequence: TGTGCCAGCTCACGGGGACAGGCCTACGAGCAGTACTTC. Protein sequence: CASSRGQAYEQYF.

The chain uses TRBV27 and TRBJ2-7; D perhaps matches TRBD2 (6 bases). Germline CDR1 reads MNHEY; CDR2 reads SMNVEV (reference sequence). The CDR3 consists of 15 residues. With 0 bases removed from V and 4 bases from J, the gap between germline ends came to 13 bases. This CDR3 is CASSLSGGGIYEQYF. CDR3 nucleotides: TGTGCCAGCAGTTTATCGGGAGGCGGGATTTACGAGCAGTACTTC.

The V gene is TRBV28, the J gene TRBJ1-2, with a tentative D call TRBD1 (5 bases). Trimming cost V 2 bases and J 12 bases, with 10 bases left between them. Germline V gene lookup returns CDR1 MDHEN and CDR2 SYDVKM. The CDR3 runs to 11 residues. The CDR3 is CASSLQGRNTF. The CDR3 nucleotides are TGTGCCAGCAGTTTACAGGGTAGGAACACCTTC.

This chain connects TRBV7-8 to TRBJ2-1; D remains ambiguous. Germline V gene lookup returns CDR1 SGHVS and CDR2 FQNEAQ. The CDR3 is made up of 14 amino acids. V was shortened by 3 bases and J by 1 base, with 7 bases between the two germline ends. The CDR3 DNA follows: TGTGCCAGCAGCTTTGGAGAATCCTACAATGAGCAGTTCTTC. It yields the protein CASSFGESYNEQFF.

CDR3 sequence reads: CASSFWGPGGELFF. The CDR3 nucleotides are TGTGCCAGCAGCTTTTGGGGGCCCGGCGGGGAGCTGTTTTTT. The gene calls are TRBV5-4 and TRBJ2-2; possible D gene TRBD1, 6 bases. This CDR3 has 14 residues. V lost 2 bases to trimming and J lost 7 bases, with 12 bases between them. The germline CDR1 and CDR2 sequences are SGHNT and YYREEE (reference sequence).

A single count supports this clone. The J gene is TRBJ2-3, the V gene TRBV30; 9 bases align to TRBD2. Germline V gene data show CDR1 as GTSNPN and CDR2 as SVGIG (reference sequence). The CDR3 is 13 amino acids. J lost 3 bases, V lost 4 bases, and 2 bases had no gene match. The CDR3 DNA reads as TGTGCCTGGACCCTAGCGGGAACAGATACGCAGTATTTT. It specifies CAWTLAGTDTQYF.

The chain has TRBV18 and TRBJ2-3; no reliable D call. The ends were cut back, 3 bases at V and 3 bases at J, with 13 bases in the middle. Looked up from germline, CDR1 is KGHSH and CDR2 is LQKENI. This CDR3 is 15 amino acids long. CDR3 DNA: TGTGCCAGCTCACCCGCAAATTTTGAGACAGATACGCAGTATTTT. Translating gives CASSPANFETDTQYF. Complete variable domain (other parts from reference TRBV18 and TRBJ2-3): NAGVMQNPRHLVRRRGQEARLRCSPMKGHSHVYWYRQLPEEGLKFMVYLQKENIIDESGMPKERFSAEFPKEGPSILRIQQVVRGDSAAYFCASSPANFETDTQYFGPGTRLTVL.

This chain uses TRBV18 with TRBJ2-7, with D uncertain. The CDR3 loop spans 15 amino acids. The germline V gene has CDR1 KGHSH and CDR2 LQKENI. V shed 2 bases and J shed 0 bases, with 11 bases lying between them. The chain's CDR3 is CASSPNPLSSYEQYF. In nucleotides, the CDR3 is TGTGCCAGCTCACCAAATCCCCTTAGCTCCTACGAGCAGTACTTC.

The chain couples TRBV5-1 to TRBJ1-2; 7 positions agree with TRBD1. The ends lost 2 bases at V and 5 bases at J; junction bases unmatched: 3. Per the germline V gene, CDR1 is SGHRS and CDR2 is YFSETQ. The CDR3 length is 13 residues. CDR3 protein: CASSFPGGYGYTF. The CDR3 nucleotides read TGCGCCAGCAGCTTTCCAGGGGGTTATGGCTACACCTTC.

This chain connects TRBV19 to TRBJ2-5; 9 bases are a match to TRBD1. Germline-derived CDR1 and CDR2 are LNHDA and SQIVND (reference sequence). Losses at the gene ends were 9 bases for V and 2 bases for J; bases not matched to a gene: 10. The CDR3 is 15 amino acids. Here the CDR3 reads CASRLTGGAQETQYF. As DNA, the CDR3 is TGTGCCAGCAGGCTTACAGGGGGCGCACAAGAGACCCAGTACTTC.

The chain combines TRBV5-4 with TRBJ2-5, with D possibly matching TRBD2 (5 bases). V was pared by 4 bases and J by 5 bases, with 9 bases between. CDR3 length equals 12 residues. Germline CDR1 reads SGHNT; CDR2 reads YYREEE (reference sequence). CDR3 bases: TGTGCCAGCAGCATCGGACTGGAGACCCAGTACTTC. Its translation: CASSIGLETQYF.

The rearrangement joins TRBV28 to TRBJ1-1, with TRBD1 identical over 7 bases. Trimming cost V 7 bases and J 7 bases; bases outside gene matches: 9. The CDR3 is 13 amino acids. Germline assignment: CDR1 MDHEN and CDR2 SYDVKM. In DNA form, the CDR3 reads TGTGCCAGCACCCCTCTAAGGGACAGTGAAGCTTTCTTT. It codes for CASTPLRDSEAFF.

The V call is TRBV3-1 (or the pseudogene TRBV3-2), the J call TRBJ1-6; perhaps TRBD1 as D (5 bases). CDR3 length: 15 residues. Trimming pared 5 bases from V and 4 bases from J, leaving 12 bases between. CDR1 and CDR2 from the germline V gene are LGHDT and YNNKEL (reference sequence). The DNA for the CDR3 is TGTGCCAGCAGCGGTGGGGGGAATTATAATTCACCCCTCCACTTT. Translated, it gives CASSGGGNYNSPLHF.

The CDR3: CASSRGLTGELFF. CDR3 nucleotides: TGTGCCAGCAGCCGAGGGCTGACCGGGGAGCTGTTTTTT. The chain uses TRBV16 and TRBJ2-2, with D perhaps TRBD2 (5 bases). V gave up 4 bases and J gave up 5 bases, with 8 bases separating them. Germline V gives CDR1 KGHSY, CDR2 FQNENV. This CDR3 has 13 amino acids.

V gene TRBV19 combines with J gene TRBJ2-3; TRBD2 agrees at 10 bases. The CDR3 length is 17 residues. V was pared by 4 bases and J by 4 bases, with 11 bases of the junction left unmatched. Germline V gives CDR1 LNHDA, CDR2 SQIVND (reference sequence). The CDR3: CASSSTGLAFAADTQYF. CDR3 DNA: TGTGCCAGTAGTAGTACGGGACTAGCGTTTGCGGCAGATACGCAGTATTTT.

The chain couples TRBV4-1 to TRBJ2-3, with 13 bases aligning to TRBD2. The CDR3 totals 17 residues. CDR1 and CDR2 from the germline V gene are MGHRA and YSYEKL. J gave up 5 bases and V 6 bases, and 11 bases lay outside the gene matches. Here the CDR3 DNA reads TGCGCCAGCAGGTCAACTAGCGGGAGGGGTTCACGAGATACGCAGTATTTT. This gives the protein CASRSTSGRGSRDTQYF.

In its sample, this clone was seen once. The genes are TRBV27 and TRBJ2-3; 11 bases match TRBD1. CDR1 and CDR2 (germline): MNHEY, SMNVEV (reference sequence). The CDR3 has 16 amino acids. V lost 6 bases and J lost 2; bases outside the gene matches: 7. This CDR3 is CASRGDRGAPTDTQYF. The CDR3 region has the DNA TGTGCCAGCAGGGGGGACAGGGGGGCCCCCACAGATACGCAGTATTTT.

This chain uses TRBV11-2 with TRBJ2-1; no clear D. The CDR3 is 13 residues long. The V gene's germline CDR1 is SGHAT and CDR2 FQNNGV. Trimming removed 2 bases from V and 5 bases from J, with 7 bases in between. The CDR3 reads CASSLFGNNEQFF. CDR3 DNA sequence: TGTGCCAGCAGCTTATTCGGTAACAATGAGCAGTTCTTC.

The V and J genes are TRBV7-9 and TRBJ2-7, with 7 nucleotides matching TRBD1. CDR1 is SEHNR, CDR2 FQNEAQ, per germline (reference sequence). The junction had 9 bases not matched to a gene; V was cut back by 4 bases and J by 3 bases. The CDR3 is made up of 15 amino acids. The CDR3: CASSSEVGGFYEQYF. The DNA of the CDR3 is TGTGCCAGCAGCTCGGAGGTAGGGGGCTTCTACGAGCAGTACTTC.